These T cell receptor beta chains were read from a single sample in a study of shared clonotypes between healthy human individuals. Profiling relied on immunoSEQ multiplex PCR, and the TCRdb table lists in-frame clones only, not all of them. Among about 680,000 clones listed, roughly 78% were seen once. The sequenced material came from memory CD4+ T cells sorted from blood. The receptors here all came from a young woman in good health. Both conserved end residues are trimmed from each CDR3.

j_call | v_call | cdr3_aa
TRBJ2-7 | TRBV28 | ASSGGTGSYEQY
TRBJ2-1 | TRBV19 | ASSATSLAGGNEQF
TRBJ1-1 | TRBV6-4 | ASSDSQRGRYTEAF
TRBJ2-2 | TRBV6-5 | ASSEPLTGELF
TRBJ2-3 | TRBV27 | ASSPDTDTQY
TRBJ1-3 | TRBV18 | ASSPQDGSSGNTIY
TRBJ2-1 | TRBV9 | ASSVQGGNEQF
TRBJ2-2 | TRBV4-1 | ASSQPGTGVTGELF
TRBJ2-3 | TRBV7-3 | ASSLQAISTDTQY
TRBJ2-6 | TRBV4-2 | ASSQDRAGTTSGANVLT
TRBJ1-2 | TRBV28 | ASSSLPGYGYT
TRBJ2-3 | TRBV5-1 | ASSSQGAFSTDTQY
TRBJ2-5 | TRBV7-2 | ASSPLLAGVETQY
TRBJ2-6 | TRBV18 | ASSPPGVGANVLT
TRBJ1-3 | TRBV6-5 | ASRKGLHGNTIY
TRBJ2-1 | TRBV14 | ASRPNWAGERMEQF
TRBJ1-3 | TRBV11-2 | ASSGQGSPGNTIY
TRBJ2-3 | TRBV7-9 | ASSLGNGPDTDTQY
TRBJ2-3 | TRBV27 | ASSSRGGWTDTQY
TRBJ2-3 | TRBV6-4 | ASSVGGLSTDTQY
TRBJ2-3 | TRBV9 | ASSVGGRGTVDTQY
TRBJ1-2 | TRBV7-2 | ASSLHTGTRGGYT
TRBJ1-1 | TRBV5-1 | ASSLVTGAEGTEAF
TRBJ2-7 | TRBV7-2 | ASSLVLAGDEQY
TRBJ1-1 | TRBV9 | ASSVAWGSTEAF
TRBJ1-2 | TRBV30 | AWSVPRPNYGYT
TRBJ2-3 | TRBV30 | AWTRGSTDTQY
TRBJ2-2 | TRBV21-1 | ASTKAPDVWLLF
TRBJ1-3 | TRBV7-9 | ASSLGRSSGNTIY
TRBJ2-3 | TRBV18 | ASSPRPPTSGRVTDTQY
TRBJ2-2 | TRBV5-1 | ASSLRQGASAGELF
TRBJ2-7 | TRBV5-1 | ASYPGGIDSYEQY
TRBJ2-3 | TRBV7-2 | ASSLNGGSVPDTQY
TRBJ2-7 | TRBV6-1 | ASSASGTAYEQY
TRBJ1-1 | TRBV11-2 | ASSRDRGVNTEAF
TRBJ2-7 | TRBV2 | ASSEETSGRTGEY
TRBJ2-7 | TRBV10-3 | ASPFWDEQY
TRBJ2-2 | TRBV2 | ASTPSRPFTGELF
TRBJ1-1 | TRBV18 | ASSQQGQENTEAF
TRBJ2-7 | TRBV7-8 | ASSLGRLTSYEQY
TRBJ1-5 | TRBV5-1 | ASSLVGGSQPQH